A selection of T cell receptor beta chains follows, all from one sample in a study of shared clonotypes between healthy human individuals. Measured with immunoSEQ multiplex PCR; TCRdb has only the in-frame clones, and not every one. The sample lists around 1.9 million clones; 90% to 95% were seen once. The sequenced sample consisted of naive CD8+ T cells from PBMCs. These receptors were obtained from a man between 18 and 35 years old in good health. Some clones in this sample may be carry-over from other donors' samples. The CDR3 runs from the conserved cysteine through the conserved F or W. A D gene is named only where the DNA matches it firmly. Only part of the rows carry a size: once, few, many, or a class if the clone is expanded.

v_call: TRBV27
d_call: -
j_call: TRBJ2-7
cdr3_length: 15
clone_size: -
cdr3_aa: CASSFSGVSHYEQYF
cdr3_nt: TGTGCCAGCAGTTTTTCAGGGGTGTCCCACTACGAGCAGTACTTC

v_call: TRBV7-8
d_call: -
j_call: TRBJ1-3
cdr3_length: 18
clone_size: -
cdr3_aa: CASSLEPWDGDSGNTIYF
cdr3_nt: TGTGCCAGCAGCTTAGAACCATGGGACGGCGACTCTGGAAACACCATATATTTT

v_call: TRBV7-6
d_call: TRBD1
j_call: TRBJ1-1
cdr3_length: 14
clone_size: once
cdr3_aa: CASSTRQGNTEAFF
cdr3_nt: TGTGCCAGCAGCACTCGACAGGGTAACACTGAAGCTTTCTTT

v_call: TRBV9
d_call: -
j_call: TRBJ2-1
cdr3_length: 17
clone_size: few
cdr3_aa: CASSVGGLEGDYNEQFF
cdr3_nt: TGTGCCAGCAGCGTAGGGGGCTTGGAGGGAGACTACAATGAGCAGTTCTTC

v_call: TRBV9
d_call: -
j_call: TRBJ2-2
cdr3_length: 15
clone_size: -
cdr3_aa: CASSTAASNTGELFF
cdr3_nt: TGTGCCAGCAGCACGGCAGCCTCGAACACCGGGGAGCTGTTTTTT

v_call: TRBV4-1
d_call: TRBD1
j_call: TRBJ2-2
cdr3_length: 15
clone_size: -
cdr3_aa: CASSLVRGRTGELFF
cdr3_nt: TGCGCCAGCAGCCTAGTCAGGGGGCGCACCGGGGAGCTGTTTTTT

v_call: TRBV18
d_call: TRBD2
j_call: TRBJ2-3
cdr3_length: 16
clone_size: -
cdr3_aa: CASSPWTSGISDTQYF
cdr3_nt: TGTGCCAGCTCACCCTGGACTAGCGGGATTTCAGATACGCAGTATTTT

v_call: TRBV5-6
d_call: -
j_call: TRBJ1-2
cdr3_length: 13
clone_size: -
cdr3_aa: CASSLYSAYGYTF
cdr3_nt: TGTGCCAGCAGCTTGTACAGCGCGTATGGCTACACCTTC

v_call: TRBV7-6
d_call: TRBD1
j_call: TRBJ2-3
cdr3_length: 18
clone_size: -
cdr3_aa: CASSWARANEGATDTQYF
cdr3_nt: TGTGCCAGCAGTTGGGCCAGAGCCAACGAGGGGGCCACAGATACGCAGTATTTT

v_call: TRBV19
d_call: TRBD1
j_call: TRBJ1-1
cdr3_length: 16
clone_size: -
cdr3_aa: CASSIHRDRGRTEAFF
cdr3_nt: TGTGCCAGTAGTATACACCGGGACAGGGGGCGGACTGAAGCTTTCTTT

v_call: TRBV6-1
d_call: -
j_call: TRBJ2-7
cdr3_length: 11
clone_size: -
cdr3_aa: CASRRGYEQYF
cdr3_nt: TGTGCCAGCAGGAGGGGGTACGAGCAGTACTTC

v_call: TRBV28
d_call: -
j_call: TRBJ1-5
cdr3_length: 15
clone_size: once
cdr3_aa: CASSWGGNSNQPQHF
cdr3_nt: TGTGCCAGCAGTTGGGGAGGGAATAGCAATCAGCCCCAGCATTTT

v_call: TRBV27
d_call: -
j_call: TRBJ2-1
cdr3_length: 15
clone_size: -
cdr3_aa: CASSFHPSGNNEQFF
cdr3_nt: TGTGCCAGCAGTTTTCACCCCTCAGGGAACAATGAGCAGTTCTTC

v_call: TRBV28
d_call: TRBD2
j_call: TRBJ2-1
cdr3_length: 16
clone_size: -
cdr3_aa: CASSIWTSGANNEQFF
cdr3_nt: TGTGCCAGCAGCATATGGACTAGCGGGGCCAACAATGAGCAGTTCTTC

v_call: TRBV5-4
d_call: TRBD1
j_call: TRBJ2-5
cdr3_length: 15
clone_size: -
cdr3_aa: CASSWGQDLQETQYF
cdr3_nt: TGTGCCAGCAGCTGGGGACAGGATTTACAAGAGACCCAGTACTTC

v_call: TRBV10-3
d_call: -
j_call: TRBJ2-7
cdr3_length: 12
clone_size: -
cdr3_aa: CAISTSSYEQYF
cdr3_nt: TGTGCCATCAGTACTAGCTCCTACGAGCAGTACTTC

v_call: TRBV18
d_call: -
j_call: TRBJ2-7
cdr3_length: 12
clone_size: few
cdr3_aa: CASSPLGHEQYF
cdr3_nt: TGTGCCAGCTCACCCCTTGGCCACGAGCAGTACTTC

v_call: TRBV5-1
d_call: -
j_call: TRBJ1-2
cdr3_length: 15
clone_size: -
cdr3_aa: CASSLEKTGDYGYTF
cdr3_nt: TGCGCCAGCAGCTTGGAGAAGACAGGTGACTATGGCTACACCTTC

v_call: TRBV19
d_call: TRBD1
j_call: TRBJ1-3
cdr3_length: 15
clone_size: -
cdr3_aa: CASSTWTGSGNTIYF
cdr3_nt: TGTGCCAGTAGTACCTGGACAGGGTCTGGAAACACCATATATTTT

v_call: TRBV28
d_call: TRBD1
j_call: TRBJ2-7
cdr3_length: 15
clone_size: -
cdr3_aa: CASSSQDRGLYEQYF
cdr3_nt: TGTGCCAGCAGTTCACAAGACAGGGGGCTATACGAGCAGTACTTC

v_call: TRBV19
d_call: TRBD1
j_call: TRBJ1-5
cdr3_length: 12
clone_size: -
cdr3_aa: CASGTGVQPQHF
cdr3_nt: TGTGCCAGCGGGACAGGGGTTCAGCCCCAGCATTTT

v_call: TRBV4-2
d_call: TRBD2
j_call: TRBJ2-1
cdr3_length: 17
clone_size: -
cdr3_aa: CASSQVGWREDGDEQFF
cdr3_nt: TGTGCCAGCAGCCAAGTAGGGTGGCGGGAGGATGGGGATGAGCAGTTCTTC

v_call: TRBV7-9
d_call: -
j_call: TRBJ2-7
cdr3_length: 13
clone_size: -
cdr3_aa: CASSRPASGEQYF
cdr3_nt: TGTGCCAGCAGTCGGCCCGCGTCGGGCGAGCAGTACTTC

v_call: TRBV4-1
d_call: -
j_call: TRBJ2-7
cdr3_length: 16
clone_size: -
cdr3_aa: CASSQERHRGGHEQYF
cdr3_nt: TGCGCCAGCAGCCAAGAAAGACACAGGGGAGGCCACGAGCAGTACTTC

v_call: TRBV4-2
d_call: -
j_call: TRBJ1-2
cdr3_length: 16
clone_size: -
cdr3_aa: CASSQVHDRTNYGYTF
cdr3_nt: TGTGCCAGCAGCCAAGTACATGACAGAACTAACTATGGCTACACCTTC

v_call: TRBV9
d_call: -
j_call: TRBJ1-3
cdr3_length: 15
clone_size: -
cdr3_aa: CASSDGQSSGNTIYF
cdr3_nt: TGTGCCAGCAGCGATGGACAGAGCTCTGGAAACACCATATATTTT

v_call: TRBV4-1
d_call: TRBD1
j_call: TRBJ1-1
cdr3_length: 15
clone_size: -
cdr3_aa: CASSQRTGTNTEAFF
cdr3_nt: TGCGCCAGCAGCCAGAGGACAGGGACGAACACTGAAGCTTTCTTT

v_call: TRBV6-1
d_call: -
j_call: TRBJ2-4
cdr3_length: 17
clone_size: -
cdr3_aa: CASSEGGWTLAKNIQYF
cdr3_nt: TGTGCCAGCAGTGAAGGCGGATGGACACTAGCCAAAAACATTCAGTACTTC

v_call: TRBV5-6
d_call: -
j_call: TRBJ2-5
cdr3_length: 15
clone_size: -
cdr3_aa: CASSFPGIGGETQYF
cdr3_nt: TGTGCCAGCAGCTTCCCCGGGATAGGTGGAGAGACCCAGTACTTC

v_call: TRBV5-4
d_call: TRBD1
j_call: TRBJ2-2
cdr3_length: 14
clone_size: -
cdr3_aa: CASTGGANTGELFF
cdr3_nt: TGTGCCAGCACAGGGGGCGCGAACACCGGGGAGCTGTTTTTT

v_call: TRBV27
d_call: TRBD2
j_call: TRBJ2-1
cdr3_length: 16
clone_size: -
cdr3_aa: CASRTIAGGPYNEQFF
cdr3_nt: TGTGCCAGCAGGACAATAGCGGGAGGCCCCTACAATGAGCAGTTCTTC

v_call: TRBV4-1
d_call: TRBD1
j_call: TRBJ1-6
cdr3_length: 14
clone_size: -
cdr3_aa: CASSLTGKDDPLHF
cdr3_nt: TGCGCCAGCAGCCTGACAGGGAAGGACGATCCCCTCCACTTT

v_call: TRBV29-1
d_call: -
j_call: TRBJ2-1
cdr3_length: 14
clone_size: once
cdr3_aa: CSVEGGLVGWEQFF
cdr3_nt: TGCAGCGTTGAAGGTGGACTTGTTGGTTGGGAGCAGTTCTTC

v_call: TRBV4-3
d_call: -
j_call: TRBJ2-7
cdr3_length: 14
clone_size: -
cdr3_aa: CASSQDWGSYEQYF
cdr3_nt: TGCGCCAGCAGCCAAGATTGGGGGAGCTACGAGCAGTACTTC

v_call: TRBV6-5
d_call: -
j_call: TRBJ1-2
cdr3_length: 16
clone_size: -
cdr3_aa: CASSYSGINLDYGYTF
cdr3_nt: TGTGCCAGCAGTTACTCAGGAATTAACCTCGACTATGGCTACACCTTC

v_call: TRBV4-3
d_call: -
j_call: TRBJ2-1
cdr3_length: 14
clone_size: -
cdr3_aa: CASSQDRGYNEQFF
cdr3_nt: TGCGCCAGCAGCCAAGATCGGGGATACAATGAGCAGTTCTTC

v_call: TRBV29-1
d_call: TRBD1
j_call: TRBJ2-1
cdr3_length: 15
clone_size: -
cdr3_aa: CSVEWTGSSYNEQFF
cdr3_nt: TGCAGCGTTGAGTGGACAGGTAGCTCCTACAATGAGCAGTTCTTC

v_call: TRBV19
d_call: -
j_call: TRBJ1-2
cdr3_length: 15
clone_size: once
cdr3_aa: CASSIKSNSNYGYTF
cdr3_nt: TGTGCCAGTAGTATAAAGTCTAATTCGAACTATGGCTACACCTTC

v_call: TRBV7-6
d_call: TRBD1
j_call: TRBJ2-7
cdr3_length: 15
clone_size: -
cdr3_aa: CASSLGGDRGREQYF
cdr3_nt: TGTGCCAGCAGCTTAGGTGGTGACAGGGGGCGAGAGCAGTACTTC